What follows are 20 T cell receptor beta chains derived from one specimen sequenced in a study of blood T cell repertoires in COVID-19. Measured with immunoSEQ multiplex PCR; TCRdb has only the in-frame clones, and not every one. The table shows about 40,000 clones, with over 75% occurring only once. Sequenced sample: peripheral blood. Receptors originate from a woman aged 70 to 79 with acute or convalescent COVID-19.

The CDR3 loop reads CASSPIRDRGLETQYF. In nucleotides, the CDR3 is TGTGCCAGCAGCCCAATCCGGGACAGGGGTTTAGAGACCCAGTACTTC. The V call is TRBV7-9, the J call TRBJ2-5; 10 bases match TRBD1. The CDR3 has 16 residues. Germline assignment: CDR1 SEHNR and CDR2 FQNEAQ (reference sequence). Losses at the gene ends were 5 bases for V and 4 bases for J; bases not matched to a gene: 10.

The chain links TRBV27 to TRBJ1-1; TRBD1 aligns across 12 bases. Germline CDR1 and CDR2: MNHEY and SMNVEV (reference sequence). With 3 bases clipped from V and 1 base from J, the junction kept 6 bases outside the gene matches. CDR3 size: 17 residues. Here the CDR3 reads CASSFSGTGGRNTEAFF. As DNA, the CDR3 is TGTGCCAGCAGTTTCTCCGGGACAGGGGGCAGGAACACTGAAGCTTTCTTT.

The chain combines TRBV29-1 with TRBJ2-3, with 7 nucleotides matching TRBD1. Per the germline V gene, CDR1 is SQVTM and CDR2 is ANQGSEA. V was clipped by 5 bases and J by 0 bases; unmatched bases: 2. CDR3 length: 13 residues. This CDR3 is CSVQGVSTDTQYF. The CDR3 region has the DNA TGCAGCGTTCAGGGGGTGAGCACAGATACGCAGTATTTT.

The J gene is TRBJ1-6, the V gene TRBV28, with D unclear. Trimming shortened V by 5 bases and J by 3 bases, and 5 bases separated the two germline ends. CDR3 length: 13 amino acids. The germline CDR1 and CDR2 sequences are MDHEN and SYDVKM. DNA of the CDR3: TGTGCCAGCAGTGCCTACTATAATTCACCCCTCCACTTT. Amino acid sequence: CASSAYYNSPLHF.

This chain's CDR3 is CASSQASSQPQHF. The DNA of the CDR3 is TGTGCCAGCAGCCAAGCGAGTAGCCAGCCCCAGCATTTT. The chain recombines TRBV3-1 (or the pseudogene TRBV3-2) with TRBJ1-5; D gene ambiguous. CDR3 length: 13 amino acids. Deletions cut 1 base from V and 7 bases from J, with 8 bases between. The germline V gene has CDR1 LGHDT and CDR2 YNNKEL (reference sequence).

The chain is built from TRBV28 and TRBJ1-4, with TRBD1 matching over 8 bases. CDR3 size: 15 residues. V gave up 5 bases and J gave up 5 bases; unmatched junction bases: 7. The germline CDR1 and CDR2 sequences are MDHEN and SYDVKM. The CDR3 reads CASSLPGTGNEKLFF. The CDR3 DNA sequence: TGTGCCAGCAGTCTCCCCGGGACAGGAAATGAAAAACTGTTTTTT.

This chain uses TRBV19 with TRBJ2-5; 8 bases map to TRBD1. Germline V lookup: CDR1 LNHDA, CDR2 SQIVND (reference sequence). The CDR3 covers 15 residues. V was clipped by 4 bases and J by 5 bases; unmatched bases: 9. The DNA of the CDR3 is TGTGCCAGTAGTAGGCTTGGACAGGGCTTGGAGACCCAGTACTTC. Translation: CASSRLGQGLETQYF.

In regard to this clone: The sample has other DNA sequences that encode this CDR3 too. In DNA, the CDR3 is TGTGCCAGCTCACCAGCGGGCCAGCCCCAGCATTTT. It translates to CASSPAGQPQHF. The chain links TRBV18 to TRBJ1-5; D not certain. Trimming removed 2 bases at V and 7 bases at J, with 6 bases between. The CDR3 runs to 12 residues. CDR1 and CDR2 from the germline V gene are KGHSH and LQKENI. Full variable domain (rest looked up from reference TRBV18 and TRBJ1-5): NAGVMQNPRHLVRRRGQEARLRCSPMKGHSHVYWYRQLPEEGLKFMVYLQKENIIDESGMPKERFSAEFPKEGPSILRIQQVVRGDSAAYFCASSPAGQPQHFGDGTRLSIL.

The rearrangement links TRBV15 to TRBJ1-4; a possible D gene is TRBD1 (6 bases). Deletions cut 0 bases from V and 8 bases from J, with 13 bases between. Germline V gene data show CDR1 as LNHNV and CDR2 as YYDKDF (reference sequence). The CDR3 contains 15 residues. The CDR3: CATSREQGVREKLFF. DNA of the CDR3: TGTGCCACCAGCAGAGAACAGGGAGTAAGGGAAAAACTGTTTTTT.

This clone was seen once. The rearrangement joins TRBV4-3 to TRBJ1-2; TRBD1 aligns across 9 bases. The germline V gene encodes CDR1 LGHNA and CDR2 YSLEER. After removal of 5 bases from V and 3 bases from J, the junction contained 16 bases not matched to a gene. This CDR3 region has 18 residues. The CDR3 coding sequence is TGCGCCAGCAGCTTTGTGACCGGAGGGGGACAGGGTGACTATGGCTACACCTTC. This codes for CASSFVTGGGQGDYGYTF.

The CDR3 is CASSRSTYEQYV. The CDR3 bases are TGTGCCAGCAGTAGGAGCACCTACGAGCAGTACGTC. The V and J genes are TRBV6-5 and TRBJ2-7; no firm D call. Trimming took off 5 bases at V and 2 bases at J, with 7 bases between the two ends. Looked up from germline, CDR1 is MNHEY and CDR2 is SVGAGI. The CDR3 contains 12 residues.

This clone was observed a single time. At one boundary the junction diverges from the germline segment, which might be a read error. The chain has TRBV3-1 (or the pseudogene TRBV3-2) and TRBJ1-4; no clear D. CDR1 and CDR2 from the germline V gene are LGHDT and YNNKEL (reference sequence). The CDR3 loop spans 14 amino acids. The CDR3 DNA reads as TGTGCCAGCAGCGAAGATAGTACTAATGAAAAACTGTTTTTT. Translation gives CASSEDSTNEKLFF.

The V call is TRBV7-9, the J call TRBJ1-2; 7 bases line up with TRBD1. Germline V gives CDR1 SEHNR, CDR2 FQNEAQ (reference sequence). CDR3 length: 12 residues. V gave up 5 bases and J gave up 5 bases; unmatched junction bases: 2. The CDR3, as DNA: TGTGCCAGCAGCAAGACAGGGTATGGCTACACCTTC. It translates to CASSKTGYGYTF.

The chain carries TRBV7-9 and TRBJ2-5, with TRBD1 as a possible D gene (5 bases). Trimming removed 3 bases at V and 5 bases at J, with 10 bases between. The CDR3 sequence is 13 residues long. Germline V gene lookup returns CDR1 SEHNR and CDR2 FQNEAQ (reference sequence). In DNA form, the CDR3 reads TGTGCCAGCAGCTTTAGGGGCGCGGAGACCCAGTACTTC. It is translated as CASSFRGAETQYF.

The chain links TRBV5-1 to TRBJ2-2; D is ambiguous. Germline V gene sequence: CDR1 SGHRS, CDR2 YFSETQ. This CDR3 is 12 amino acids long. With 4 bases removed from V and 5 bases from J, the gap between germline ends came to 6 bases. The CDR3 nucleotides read TGCGCCAGCAGCCCTCGGACCGGGGAGCTGTTTTTT. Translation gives CASSPRTGELFF.

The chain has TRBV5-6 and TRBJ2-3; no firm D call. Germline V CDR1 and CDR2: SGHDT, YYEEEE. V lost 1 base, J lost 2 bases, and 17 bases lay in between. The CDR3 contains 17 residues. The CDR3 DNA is TGTGCCAGCAGCTTGATGGTAGATAACGCGGCCACAGATACGCAGTATTTT. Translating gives CASSLMVDNAATDTQYF.

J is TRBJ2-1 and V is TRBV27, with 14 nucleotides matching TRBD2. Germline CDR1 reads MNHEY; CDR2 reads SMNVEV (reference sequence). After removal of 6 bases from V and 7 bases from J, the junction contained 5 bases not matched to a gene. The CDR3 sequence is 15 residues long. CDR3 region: CASRAGTSGGNEQFF. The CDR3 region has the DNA TGTGCCAGCAGGGCCGGGACTAGCGGGGGAAATGAGCAGTTCTTC.

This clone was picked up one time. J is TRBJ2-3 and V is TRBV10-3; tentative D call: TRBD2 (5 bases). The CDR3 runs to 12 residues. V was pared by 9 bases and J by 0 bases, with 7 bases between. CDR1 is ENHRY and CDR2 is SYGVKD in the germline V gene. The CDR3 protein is CAIGLSTDTQYF. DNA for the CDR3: TGTGCCATTGGACTGAGCACAGATACGCAGTATTTT.

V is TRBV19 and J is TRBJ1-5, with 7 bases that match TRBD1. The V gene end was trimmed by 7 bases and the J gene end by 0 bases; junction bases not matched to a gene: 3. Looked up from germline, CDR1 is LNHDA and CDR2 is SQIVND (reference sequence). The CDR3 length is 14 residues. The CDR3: CASNDRVSNQPQHF. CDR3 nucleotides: TGTGCCAGTAACGACAGGGTTAGCAATCAGCCCCAGCATTTT.

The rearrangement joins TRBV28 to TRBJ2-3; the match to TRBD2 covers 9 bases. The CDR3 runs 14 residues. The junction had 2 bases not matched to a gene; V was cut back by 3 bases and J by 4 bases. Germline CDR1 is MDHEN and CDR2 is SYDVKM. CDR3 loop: CASSLAGGPDTQYF. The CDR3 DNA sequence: TGTGCCAGCAGTTTGGCGGGGGGGCCAGATACGCAGTATTTT.